This T cell receptor beta chain was sequenced for a study of blood T cell repertoires in COVID-19. Background on the study: Acute and convalescent COVID-19 samples came from the United States, Italy and Spain. T cells, B-cell-depleted T cells, or PBMCs supplied cDNA or gDNA.

Germline V gives CDR1 MGHDK, CDR2 SYGVNS. V gave up 4 bases and J gave up 2 bases, with 6 bases separating them. The CDR3 sequence is 13 residues long. The authors' processing: Estimation of nucleated cell counts was performed using reference gene primer amplification. Profiled with immunoSEQ multiplex PCR; TCRdb holds only in-frame clones, not every one. The D gene and trimming were derived from the DNA, and the V and J assignments and clone size from that table. The table has roughly 150,000 clones, 75% to 85% seen once; the top ten hold approximately 9.4%. This sequence was found in a woman in her forties or fifties with acute or convalescent COVID-19. This chain uses TRBV25-1 with TRBJ1-3; a weak D match, TRBD1 (6 bases). Sample: peripheral blood. CDR3 sequence reads: CASSAGAGNTIYF. The CDR3, as DNA: TGTGCCAGCAGTGCAGGGGCTGGAAACACCATATATTTT.